One sample yielded the 19 T cell receptor beta chains listed below, sequenced in a study of T cell responses to AZD1222 COVID-19 vaccine. Profiled with immunoSEQ multiplex PCR; TCRdb holds only in-frame clones, not every one. Of fewer than 85,000 clones in the sample, roughly 87% are singletons; the top ten hold about 17%. The source was peripheral blood, collected 28 days after the second AZD1222 dose. These receptors were obtained from an adult who received the AZD1222 COVID-19 vaccine.

The J gene is TRBJ1-4, the V gene TRBV6-1, with 9 bases aligning to TRBD1. The V and J ends lost 4 bases and 5 bases, in that order; junction bases with no gene match: 8. The CDR3 is 16 residues long. The germline gives CDR1 MNHNS, CDR2 SASEGT. CDR3 nucleotides: TGTGCCAGCAGTGTCCCCCCCGGGACAGGGAATGAAAAACTGTTTTTT. It translates to CASSVPPGTGNEKLFF.

V and J are TRBV11-2 and TRBJ1-2; D possibly corresponds to TRBD1 (5 bases). CDR3 size: 17 residues. CDR1 and CDR2 from the germline V gene are SGHAT and FQNNGV. Trimming took 3 bases from V and 0 from J, leaving 17 bases between them. The DNA for the CDR3 is TGTGCCAGCAGCTTCTATGGGGGGGAAGGAGCTAACTATGGCTACACCTTC. As protein: CASSFYGGEGANYGYTF.

Details on this clone: The sample contains more than one DNA sequence encoding this CDR3. The chain links TRBV30 to TRBJ1-3; perhaps TRBD1 as D (6 bases). V shed 3 bases and J shed 1 base, with 10 bases lying between them. The CDR3 loop spans 14 amino acids. CDR1 and CDR2 (germline): GTSNPN, SVGIG (reference sequence). In DNA form, the CDR3 reads TGTGCCTGGAGCGTCAGGGGATCTGGAAACACCATATATTTT. This gives the protein CAWSVRGSGNTIYF. Together with reference TRBV30 and TRBJ1-3, the CDR3 gives the full variable domain: SQTIHQWPATLVQPVGSPLSLECTVEGTSNPNLYWYRQAAGRGLQLLFYSVGIGQISSEVPQNLSASRPQDRQFILSSKKLLLSDSGFYLCAWSVRGSGNTIYFGEGSWLTVV.

The gene calls are TRBV30 and TRBJ1-1; D remains unclear. The V end was cut by 4 bases, the J end by 8 bases, with 11 bases between. The CDR3 totals 11 residues. The germline CDR1 and CDR2 sequences are GTSNPN and SVGIG (reference sequence). CDR3 nucleotide sequence: TGTGCCTGGAAGAGGACGGTAGAAGCTTTCTTT. It codes for CAWKRTVEAFF.

This clone has only one observation. The chain combines TRBV9 with TRBJ2-7; D unresolved. The V gene lost 0 bases and the J gene lost 1 base, with 8 bases spanning the gap. CDR1 and CDR2 from the germline V gene are SGDLS and YYNGEE. The CDR3 loop spans 14 amino acids. CDR3 DNA sequence: TGTGCCAGCAGCGTAGAAGGGCGGTCCTACGAGCAGTACTTC. This encodes CASSVEGRSYEQYF.

The V gene is TRBV7-8, the J gene TRBJ2-5; D uncertain. The germline V gene has CDR1 SGHVS and CDR2 FQNEAQ. This CDR3 spans 12 amino acids. Trimming took 5 bases from V and 5 from J, leaving 9 bases between them. CDR3 nucleotide sequence: TGTGCCAGCAGCGAGCCCTCGGAGACCCAGTACTTC. Its protein product is CASSEPSETQYF.

This clone was counted a single time. V gene TRBV5-4 combines with J gene TRBJ2-5, with 13 bases aligning to TRBD2. With 5 bases clipped from V and 3 bases from J, the junction kept 7 bases outside the gene matches. CDR1 is SGHNT, CDR2 YYREEE, per germline (reference sequence). The CDR3 contains 16 residues. This CDR3 is CASRNTGTSGEETQYF. The DNA for the CDR3 is TGTGCCAGCAGAAACACCGGGACTAGCGGGGAAGAGACCCAGTACTTC.

The chain has TRBV29-1 and TRBJ2-7; 9 bases agree with TRBD1. Trimming cost V 0 bases and J 6 bases; bases outside gene matches: 3. The CDR3 consists of 13 residues. Germline-derived CDR1 and CDR2 are SQVTM and ANQGSEA. CDR3 sequence (DNA): TGCAGCGTTGAAGATCACAGGGGGCGCGAGCAGTACTTC. Amino acids: CSVEDHRGREQYF.

Here the CDR3 reads CASSQDASAENQPQHF. The CDR3 DNA reads TGCGCCAGCAGCCAAGATGCCTCGGCAGAGAATCAGCCCCAGCATTTT. J is TRBJ1-5 and V is TRBV4-3; no reliable D call. V was shortened by 0 bases and J by 4 bases, with 13 bases between the two germline ends. Germline CDR1 LGHNA, CDR2 YSLEER. This CDR3 contains 16 residues.

The chain joins TRBV13 to TRBJ1-6, with 7 positions matching TRBD1. V lost 0 bases to trimming and J lost 7 bases; unmatched junction nucleotides: 6. The CDR3 length is 16 residues. Germline V gene sequence: CDR1 PRHDT, CDR2 FYEKMQ (reference sequence). CDR3 loop: CASSLGHRGGNSPLHF. In DNA form, the CDR3 reads TGTGCCAGCAGCTTAGGCCACAGGGGAGGGAATTCACCCCTCCACTTT.

This sequence joins TRBV19 and TRBJ1-4; TRBD1 agrees at 9 bases. The CDR3 is made up of 13 amino acids. J was trimmed by 5 bases and V by 10 bases; bases with no gene match: 5. Germline V gene sequence: CDR1 LNHDA, CDR2 SQIVND (reference sequence). The CDR3 region is CATVGTGNEKLFF. CDR3 nucleotides: TGTGCCACTGTGGGGACAGGGAATGAAAAACTGTTTTTT.

CDR3 sequence: CASSLSPGGAKGGYTF. The CDR3 DNA sequence: TGTGCCAGCAGCTTAAGTCCAGGGGGCGCAAAGGGTGGCTACACCTTC. The genes are TRBV7-2 and TRBJ1-2; 8 nucleotides match TRBD1. This CDR3 spans 16 amino acids. After removal of 2 bases from V and 7 bases from J, the junction contained 12 bases not matched to a gene. The germline V gene encodes CDR1 SGHTA and CDR2 FQGNSA.

J is TRBJ1-1 and V is TRBV5-4; D not resolved. Germline V CDR1 and CDR2: SGHNT, YYREEE (reference sequence). This CDR3 region has 15 residues. Trimming cost V 0 bases and J 6 bases, with 15 bases left between them. DNA of the CDR3: TGTGCCAGCAGCTTGGCGAACCTCCTCGGAGCTGAAGCTTTCTTT. It specifies CASSLANLLGAEAFF.

The chain carries TRBV7-2 and TRBJ1-1, with unresolved D. The length of the CDR3 is 13 residues. Looked up from germline, CDR1 is SGHTA and CDR2 is FQGNSA. Trimming cost V 3 bases and J 11 bases, with 16 bases left between them. The DNA of the CDR3 is TGTGCCAGCAGCTTGGATAAAGGACTGCGTGCTTTCTTT. Translation: CASSLDKGLRAFF.

V gene TRBV6-2 or TRBV6-3 combines with J gene TRBJ2-3; D might be TRBD1 (7 bases). The CDR3 has 16 residues. Germline loops: CDR1 MNHEY, CDR2 SVGEGT. V lost 3 bases and J lost 3, with 16 bases in between. The CDR3 region has the DNA TGTGCCAGCAGTTATCGCGGAGGGGGCCAGACAGATACGCAGTATTTT. Its protein is CASSYRGGGQTDTQYF.

As DNA, the CDR3 is TGTGCCAGCAGTGATGGGACAGGGTTGGAGACAGATACGCAGTATTTT. Translated: CASSDGTGLETDTQYF. The V call is TRBV2, the J call TRBJ2-3; TRBD1 agrees at 9 bases. Germline loops: CDR1 SNHLY, CDR2 FYNNEI. V was clipped by 3 bases and J by 3 bases; unmatched bases: 7. The CDR3 has 16 residues. Filled out from reference TRBV2 and TRBJ2-3, the complete variable domain reads EPEVTQTPSHQVTQMGQEVILRCVPISNHLYFYWYRQILGQKVEFLVSFYNNEISEKSEIFDDQFSVERPDGSNFTLKIRSTKLEDSAMYFCASSDGTGLETDTQYFGPGTRLTVL.

The rearrangement links TRBV5-1 to TRBJ1-2; D unresolved. V lost 1 base, J lost 4 bases, and 14 bases lay in between. CDR1 and CDR2 from the germline V gene are SGHRS and YFSETQ. CDR3 length: 15 residues. The CDR3 protein is CASSLQPEGIYGYTF. The CDR3 DNA sequence: TGCGCCAGCAGCTTGCAGCCAGAAGGAATCTATGGCTACACCTTC.

The V and J genes are TRBV5-1 and TRBJ2-1; 11 bases match TRBD2. CDR3 length: 14 residues. V lost 2 bases to trimming and J lost 9 bases; unmatched junction nucleotides: 4. The V gene's germline CDR1 is SGHRS and CDR2 YFSETQ. Here the CDR3 DNA reads TGCGCCAGCAGCTTTACTAGCGGGGGAGTTGAGCAGTTCTTC. Translation: CASSFTSGGVEQFF.

Of note for this clone: It is unclear where the CDR3 begins or ends on the DNA, so no DNA is shown, and the CDR3 is as TCRdb lists it. This chain joins TRBV7-9 and TRBJ1-6; the DNA was not used to check the table's D call, TRBD1. Germline loops: CDR1 SEHNR, CDR2 FQNEAQ (reference sequence). The CDR3 length is 16 residues, termini included. CDR3: CASSFLWTVGNSPLHF.